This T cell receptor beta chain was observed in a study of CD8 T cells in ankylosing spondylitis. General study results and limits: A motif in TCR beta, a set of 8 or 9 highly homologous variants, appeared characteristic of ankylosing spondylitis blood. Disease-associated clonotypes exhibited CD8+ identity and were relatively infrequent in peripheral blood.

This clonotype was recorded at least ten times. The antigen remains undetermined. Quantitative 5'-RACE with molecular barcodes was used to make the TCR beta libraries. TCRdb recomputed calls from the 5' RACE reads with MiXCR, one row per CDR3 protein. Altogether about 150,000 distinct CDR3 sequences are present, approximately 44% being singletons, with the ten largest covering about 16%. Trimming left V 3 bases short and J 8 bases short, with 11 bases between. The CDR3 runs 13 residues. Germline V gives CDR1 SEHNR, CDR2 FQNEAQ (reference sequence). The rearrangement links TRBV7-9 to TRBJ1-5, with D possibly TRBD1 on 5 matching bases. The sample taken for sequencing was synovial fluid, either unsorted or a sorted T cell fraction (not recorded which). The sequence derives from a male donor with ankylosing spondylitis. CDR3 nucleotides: TGTGCCAGCAGCTTTGAGGGGAGGGAGCCCCAGCATTTT. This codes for CASSFEGREPQHF.